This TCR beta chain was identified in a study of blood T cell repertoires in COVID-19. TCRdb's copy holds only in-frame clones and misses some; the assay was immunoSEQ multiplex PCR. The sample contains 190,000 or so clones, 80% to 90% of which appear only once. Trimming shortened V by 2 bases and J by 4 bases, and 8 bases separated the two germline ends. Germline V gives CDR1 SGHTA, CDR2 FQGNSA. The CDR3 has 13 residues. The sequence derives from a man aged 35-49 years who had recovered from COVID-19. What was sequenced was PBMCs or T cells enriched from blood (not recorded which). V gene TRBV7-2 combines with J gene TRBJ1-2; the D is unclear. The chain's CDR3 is CASSLPHRYGYTF. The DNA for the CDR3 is TGTGCCAGCAGCTTACCACACCGCTATGGCTACACCTTC.